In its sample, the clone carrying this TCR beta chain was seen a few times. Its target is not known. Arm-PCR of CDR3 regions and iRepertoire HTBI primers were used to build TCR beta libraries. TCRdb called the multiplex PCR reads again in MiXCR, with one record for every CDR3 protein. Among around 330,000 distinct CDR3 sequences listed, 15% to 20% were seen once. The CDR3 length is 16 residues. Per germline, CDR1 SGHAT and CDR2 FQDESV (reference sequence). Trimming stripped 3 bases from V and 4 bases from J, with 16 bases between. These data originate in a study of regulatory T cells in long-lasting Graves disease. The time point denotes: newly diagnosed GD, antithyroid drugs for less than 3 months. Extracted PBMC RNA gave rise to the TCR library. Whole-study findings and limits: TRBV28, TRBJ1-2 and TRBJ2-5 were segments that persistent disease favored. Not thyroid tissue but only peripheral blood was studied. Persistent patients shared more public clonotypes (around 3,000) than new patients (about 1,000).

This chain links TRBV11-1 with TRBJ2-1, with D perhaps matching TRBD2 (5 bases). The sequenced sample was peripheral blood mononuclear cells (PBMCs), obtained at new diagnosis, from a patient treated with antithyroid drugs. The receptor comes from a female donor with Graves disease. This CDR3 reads CASSLSTSGLYNEQFF. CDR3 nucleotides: TGTGCCAGCAGCTTGAGTACCAGCGGTCTATACAATGAGCAGTTCTTC.